The 28 T cell receptor beta chains in this list originate from one sample, sequenced in a study of regulatory T cells in long-lasting Graves disease (dated by TCRdb to about 2021). The time point label here, explained by the study, means: newly diagnosed GD, antithyroid drugs for less than 3 months. For both TCR sequencing and RNA sequencing, RNA was extracted from PBMCs in TRIzol. The protocol used for the library was multiplex PCR. The listed sequencing device is Illumina HiSeq 4000. TCR beta libraries were built with iRepertoire HTBI primers and Arm-PCR amplification of CDR3 regions. Through fastp at Q25 and MiXCR, TCRdb rebuilt clones from the public reads, retaining in-frame beta chains. Rows are unified per CDR3 protein, each entry keeping the most common DNA and genes. Here the sample has 500,000 or so distinct CDR3 sequences; 12% to 15% occur a single time. Approximately 17% of the sample rests with the top ten.

These sequences were also reported in another study, on T cells in Graves' hyperthyroidism and ophthalmopathy.

The material was peripheral blood mononuclear cells (PBMCs), obtained at new diagnosis, from a patient treated with antithyroid drugs. The receptors shown here come from a woman in her forties or fifties with Graves disease. Donor details come from another sample of the same person, matched by shared clones.

The chain combines TRBV6-1 with TRBJ1-2; D is perhaps TRBD1 (6 bases). Trimming removed 0 bases at V and 6 bases at J, with 20 bases between. This CDR3 is built from 17 residues. CDR1 is MNHNS and CDR2 is SASEGT in the germline V gene. The CDR3 nucleotides are TGTGCCAGCAGTGAAGCGATACTCCGGGACAAGGGACATGGCTACACCTTC. It encodes CASSEAILRDKGHGYTF.

The table lists this clonotype with many counts. The CDR3 region has the DNA TGTGCCACCAGTGATATAACAACGGACAGGGAGGGTGGCTACACCTTC. This sequence encodes CATSDITTDREGGYTF. The V and J genes are TRBV24-1 and TRBJ1-2; 8 bases align to TRBD1. Looked up from germline, CDR1 is KGHDR and CDR2 is SFDVKD. V gave up 3 bases and J gave up 7 bases; unmatched junction bases: 12. This CDR3 comprises 16 residues.

This clonotype was observed many times. V gene TRBV20-1 combines with J gene TRBJ1-1, with 12 bases fitting TRBD1. J was trimmed by 5 bases and V by 3 bases; bases with no gene match: 10. The CDR3 spans 16 residues. Germline CDR1 is DFQATT and CDR2 is SNEGSKA (reference sequence). The CDR3 bases are TGCAGTGCTAGTATGACCGGGACAGGGGGCCGGACTGAAGCTTTCTTT. Its translation is CSASMTGTGGRTEAFF.

The sample holds a few counts of this clonotype. A far larger clone is only one base removed, so a read error is likely. This rearrangement joins TRBV11-1 to TRBJ2-1; D is unclear. Germline V gene data show CDR1 as SGHAT and CDR2 as FQDESV (reference sequence). Deletions cut 4 bases from V and 13 bases from J, with 23 bases between. The CDR3 extends over 15 amino acids. The CDR3 reads CASSSLDAIQETQFF. The CDR3 DNA follows: TGTGCCAGCAGCTCCCTCGACGCCATCCAAGAGACCCAGTTCTTC. The full variable domain, its missing parts supplied by reference TRBV11-1 and TRBJ2-1, is EAEVAQSPRYKITEKSQAVAFWCDPISGHATLYWYRQILGQGPELLVQFQDESVVDDSQLPKDRFSAERLKGVDSTLKIQPAELGDSAMYLCASSSLDAIQETQFFGPGTRLTVL.

The chain recombines TRBV5-4 with TRBJ2-5; D perhaps matches TRBD2 (5 bases). Germline V lookup: CDR1 SGHNT, CDR2 YYREEE (reference sequence). This CDR3 is built from 14 residues. Between the trimmed V and J ends, which lost 4 bases and 3 bases, there was a span of 13 bases. CDR3 sequence: CASSRSDLEETQYF. CDR3 nucleotides: TGTGCCAGCAGCCGTTCGGACTTAGAAGAGACCCAGTACTTC.

The table lists this clonotype with a few counts. The chain employs TRBV7-9 and TRBJ2-5; D is possibly TRBD2 (6 bases). Trimming shortened V by 7 bases and J by 5 bases, and 23 bases separated the two germline ends. The germline V gene encodes CDR1 SEHNR and CDR2 FQNEAQ (reference sequence). This CDR3 is built from 16 residues. CDR3: CASTPAPGPRGETQYF. CDR3 bases: TGTGCCAGCACCCCGGCCCCCGGGCCTCGGGGGGAGACCCAGTACTTC.

In this sample, this clonotype turned up many times. V is TRBV5-5 and J is TRBJ2-7; D is perhaps TRBD1 (5 bases). Trimming took off 2 bases at V and 2 bases at J, with 14 bases between the two ends. The CDR3 sequence is 15 residues long. The germline V gene has CDR1 SGHKS and CDR2 YYEKEE (reference sequence). The CDR3 DNA is TGTGCCAGCAGCTTAACGCCCCCACAGGCCTACGAGCAGTACTTC. The encoded protein is CASSLTPPQAYEQYF. Complete variable domain (other parts from reference TRBV5-5 and TRBJ2-7): DAGVTQSPTHLIKTRGQQVTLRCSPISGHKSVSWYQQVLGQGPQFIFQYYEKEERGRGNFPDRFSARQFPNYSSELNVNALLLGDSALYLCASSLTPPQAYEQYFGPGTRLTVT.

This clonotype showed up just a few times. The rearrangement uses TRBV20-1 and TRBJ2-7; TRBD2 agrees at 10 bases. CDR1 is DFQATT, CDR2 SNEGSKA, per germline (reference sequence). Trimming at V came to 6 bases and at J to 5 bases, leaving 7 bases not matched to a gene. The CDR3 contains 13 residues. The chain's CDR3 is CSADLAGEDEQYF. The DNA of the CDR3 is TGCAGTGCAGATCTAGCGGGAGAGGACGAGCAGTACTTC.

This clonotype was detected many times. V is TRBV5-1 and J is TRBJ2-2, with D perhaps matching TRBD1 (6 bases). Germline CDR1 SGHRS, CDR2 YFSETQ. The CDR3 is 15 residues long. Trimming shortened V by 4 bases and J by 6 bases, and 16 bases separated the two germline ends. The CDR3 nucleotides read TGCGCCAGCAGCATACAGGGTGAAAACGCCGGGGAGCTGTTTTTT. Translating gives CASSIQGENAGELFF.

The chain employs TRBV4-1 and TRBJ2-2; 9 nucleotides match TRBD2. This CDR3 is 20 amino acids long. The germline V gene encodes CDR1 MGHRA and CDR2 YSYEKL. V was clipped by 0 bases and J by 3 bases; unmatched bases: 14. Written as DNA, the CDR3 is TGCGCCAGCAGCCAAGATAATGATGGCGGGAGGGTTAGGGACACCGGGGAGCTGTTTTTT. Protein: CASSQDNDGGRVRDTGELFF.

This clonotype was detected ten times or more. The J gene is TRBJ2-5, the V gene TRBV20-1; D remains ambiguous. The germline V gene encodes CDR1 DFQATT and CDR2 SNEGSKA (reference sequence). Trimming removed 0 bases from V and 1 base from J, with 9 bases in between. The CDR3 is 14 amino acids. The CDR3 loop reads CSARDPYAQETQYF. CDR3 DNA sequence: TGCAGTGCTAGAGATCCGTACGCCCAAGAGACCCAGTACTTC.

The chain has TRBV19 and TRBJ2-3; 10 bases agree with TRBD2. CDR1 LNHDA and CDR2 SQIVND come from the germline V gene (reference sequence). The CDR3 runs 15 residues. The V segment lost 9 bases and the J segment 2 bases; nucleotides outside the gene matches: 8. The CDR3 region has the DNA TGTGCCAGCTCTCAACTAGCGGGATTCACAGATACGCAGTATTTT. As protein: CASSQLAGFTDTQYF.

Many counts were recorded for this clonotype. V usage is TRBV2 and J usage is TRBJ1-5; possible D gene TRBD1, 6 bases. Germline V CDR1 and CDR2: SNHLY, FYNNEI. This CDR3 spans 15 amino acids. V lost 1 base and J lost 5, with 12 bases in between. The CDR3 protein is CASSEDRARDQPQHF. Written as DNA, the CDR3 is TGTGCCAGCAGTGAAGACAGGGCAAGGGATCAGCCCCAGCATTTT.

The chain recombines TRBV28 with TRBJ2-7, with D perhaps TRBD1 (6 bases). Trimming cost V 5 bases and J 3 bases, with 14 bases left between them. Germline lookup yields CDR1 MDHEN and CDR2 SYDVKM. This CDR3 is built from 14 residues. The CDR3 nucleotides read TGTGCCAGCAGTCTAGCTCAGGGGTTCTACGAGCAGTACTTC. Protein: CASSLAQGFYEQYF.

This clonotype was counted at least ten times. This sequence joins TRBV6-9 and TRBJ2-3; D gene uncertain. Trimming removed 3 bases from V and 5 bases from J, with 6 bases in between. Germline V gene lookup returns CDR1 MNHGY and CDR2 SVAAGI. This CDR3 comprises 12 residues. The CDR3 region has the DNA TGTGCCAGCAGTTACTCAGGAGATACGCAGTATTTT. Translation: CASSYSGDTQYF.

This clonotype has at least ten counts. The chain joins TRBV20-1 to TRBJ2-5, with 8 bases matching TRBD2. Losses at the gene ends were 3 bases for V and 4 bases for J; bases not matched to a gene: 7. The germline V gene encodes CDR1 DFQATT and CDR2 SNEGSKA (reference sequence). This CDR3 is built from 14 residues. This chain's CDR3 is CSASPPGGLETQYF. CDR3 bases: TGCAGTGCTAGTCCCCCGGGGGGGTTAGAGACCCAGTACTTC.

This sequence joins TRBV10-1 and TRBJ2-4; TRBD1 or TRBD2 may be the D gene (5 bases each). With 0 bases removed from V and 8 bases from J, the gap between germline ends came to 14 bases. The CDR3 spans 15 residues. The germline V gene encodes CDR1 WNHNN and CDR2 SYGVQD (reference sequence). In DNA form, the CDR3 reads TGCGCCAGCAGTGAGTCGCGAGGGACCGACGACATTCAGTACTTC. This codes for CASSESRGTDDIQYF.

This clonotype was picked up many times. The chain recombines TRBV29-1 with TRBJ1-1; D might be TRBD1 (6 bases). The V and J ends lost 6 bases and 4 bases respectively, with 15 bases between them. This CDR3 contains 13 residues. In germline, CDR1 is SQVTM, CDR2 ANQGSEA. The CDR3 DNA follows: TGCAGCGTAACCAGGGGAGGGGGCACTGAAGCTTTCTTT. Encoded protein: CSVTRGGGTEAFF.

This clonotype was observed at least ten times. The rearrangement uses TRBV12-3 or TRBV12-4 and TRBJ2-2; 11 positions match TRBD1. The CDR3 is made up of 14 amino acids. V lost 6 bases to trimming and J lost 7 bases; unmatched junction nucleotides: 4. Here the CDR3 DNA reads TGTGCCAGCAGCCGGGACAGGGGGATCGGGGAGCTGTTTTTT. Amino acids: CASSRDRGIGELFF.

The V call is TRBV6-5, the J call TRBJ2-3; D possibly corresponds to TRBD2 (11 bases). The length of the CDR3 is 20 residues. CDR1 MNHEY and CDR2 SVGAGI come from the germline V gene. Deletions cut 2 bases from V and 2 bases from J, with 26 bases between. CDR3 loop: CASSYDRDRGLAALTDTQYF. Here the CDR3 DNA reads TGTGCCAGCAGTTACGACCGGGACAGGGGACTAGCGGCCCTCACAGATACGCAGTATTTT.

This clonotype came up a few times. The chain couples TRBV29-1 to TRBJ1-2; D is unresolved. The CDR3 extends over 14 amino acids. Germline V lookup: CDR1 SQVTM, CDR2 ANQGSEA. Between the trimmed V and J ends, which lost 3 bases and 13 bases, there was a span of 24 bases. CDR3: CSVDLAAGGRPRTF. The CDR3 coding sequence is TGCAGCGTTGATTTGGCGGCGGGTGGGCGGCCGCGCACCTTC.

The table lists this clonotype with many counts. The rearrangement uses TRBV10-3 and TRBJ2-5; 7 positions agree with TRBD1. Germline assignment: CDR1 ENHRY and CDR2 SYGVKD. The junction had 5 bases not matched to a gene; V was cut back by 3 bases and J by 4 bases. The CDR3 sequence is 14 residues long. CDR3 region: CAISERGPAETQYF. CDR3 in DNA: TGTGCCATCAGTGAAAGGGGGCCGGCAGAGACCCAGTACTTC.

To note about this clonotype: A far larger clone is one nucleotide away, so this likely arose from a read error. The rearrangement joins TRBV5-8 to TRBJ2-5; 8 bases are a match to TRBD2. The CDR3 runs to 16 residues. V gave up 3 bases and J gave up 7 bases; unmatched junction bases: 14. Germline V gene data show CDR1 as SGHTS and CDR2 as YDEGEE. The DNA of the CDR3 is TGTGCCAGCAGCTCCCAGGCGGGGGGACCCGGTGGGACCCAGTACTTC. Translation gives CASSSQAGGPGGTQYF.

The table lists this clonotype with many counts. V is TRBV20-1 and J is TRBJ2-3, with D possibly being TRBD1 or TRBD2 (7 bases each). The CDR3 sequence is 15 residues long. Trimming pared 3 bases from V and 2 bases from J, leaving 15 bases between. The germline gives CDR1 DFQATT, CDR2 SNEGSKA (reference sequence). CDR3 in DNA: TGCAGTGCTAGGGACGCAGGGGGGGCCACAGATACGCAGTATTTT. This codes for CSARDAGGATDTQYF.

J is TRBJ2-1 and V is TRBV11-2; a possible D gene is TRBD1 (7 bases). Germline assignment: CDR1 SGHAT and CDR2 FQNNGV. This CDR3 has 13 amino acids. Trimming took 10 bases from V and 7 from J, leaving 17 bases between them. The CDR3 bases are TGTGCCACCCGAGGGGGCGGGATGAATGAGCAGTTCTTC. It encodes CATRGGGMNEQFF.

This rearrangement joins TRBV29-1 to TRBJ2-2; D is undetermined. The ends were cut back, 4 bases at V and 5 bases at J, with 8 bases in the middle. The CDR3 is 12 residues long. Germline values: CDR1 SQVTM, CDR2 ANQGSEA. The DNA for the CDR3 is TGCAGCGTTGCGCTTGGGACCGGGGAGCTGTTTTTT. This gives the protein CSVALGTGELFF.

This clonotype was seen repeatedly, ten times or more. The chain employs TRBV5-4 and TRBJ2-3; the match to TRBD2 covers 8 bases. This CDR3 is 17 amino acids long. Germline trimming cut 4 bases from V and 0 bases from J; bases unmatched to any gene: 10. Germline values: CDR1 SGHNT, CDR2 YYREEE (reference sequence). The DNA of the CDR3 is TGTGCCAGCAGCCCACGAGAGGCTAGCGGGAGCACAGATACGCAGTATTTT. Translated: CASSPREASGSTDTQYF.

This clonotype was picked up a small number of times. The V and J genes are TRBV19 and TRBJ2-1, with TRBD2 matching 8 bases. CDR1 and CDR2 (germline): LNHDA, SQIVND (reference sequence). V was clipped by 5 bases and J by 7 bases; unmatched bases: 13. CDR3 length: 16 residues. The CDR3 spells CASSYAGLATSNEQFF. CDR3 DNA sequence: TGTGCCAGTAGTTACGCCGGACTAGCAACTAGTAATGAGCAGTTCTTC.